This passage covers 17 T cell receptor beta chains from one sample sequenced in a study of cytomegalovirus exposure and HLA in healthy donors. It was with 60 Vbeta and 13 Jbeta primers that the PCR ran. Sequencing was performed with immunoSEQ multiplex PCR; in TCRdb, only in-frame clones are kept and a portion is missing. The sample consists of tens of thousands of clones, about three quarters of them appearing once. Sequencing input: PBMCs. Source of these receptors: a male donor in good health and CMV-seropositive.

The chain recombines TRBV6-5 with TRBJ2-1; 8 nucleotides agree with TRBD2. The junction had 4 bases not matched to a gene; V was cut back by 0 bases and J by 6 bases. Looked up from germline, CDR1 is MNHEY and CDR2 is SVGAGI. The CDR3 is 15 amino acids. The CDR3 sequence is CASSYSGLAGNEQFF. DNA of the CDR3: TGTGCCAGCAGTTACTCTGGACTAGCTGGCAATGAGCAGTTCTTC.

This clone occurred once. The rearrangement joins TRBV19 to TRBJ2-7, with a weak D call TRBD1 (6 bases). The germline gives CDR1 LNHDA, CDR2 SQIVND (reference sequence). The CDR3 has 17 residues. The V end was cut by 5 bases, the J end by 0 bases, with 20 bases between. CDR3 amino acids: CASSGGQKTQISYEQYF. CDR3 nucleotide sequence: TGTGCCAGTAGTGGTGGACAGAAGACCCAAATCTCCTACGAGCAGTACTTC.

The rearrangement joins TRBV2 to TRBJ1-4, with a weak D call TRBD1 (5 bases). This CDR3 has 15 residues. V lost 9 bases to trimming and J lost 0 bases, with 14 bases between them. Looked up from germline, CDR1 is SNHLY and CDR2 is FYNNEI. CDR3 protein: CASSWGGATNEKLFF. The CDR3 region has the DNA TGTGCCAGTTCCTGGGGGGGTGCAACTAATGAAAAACTGTTTTTT.

This clone was observed a single time. The chain employs TRBV18 and TRBJ2-7; D gene ambiguous. In germline, CDR1 is KGHSH, CDR2 LQKENI. This CDR3 comprises 14 residues. V was shortened by 5 bases and J by 5 bases, with 16 bases between the two germline ends. CDR3 amino acids: CASSTLGSFDEQYF. The CDR3 DNA follows: TGTGCCAGCTCAACGCTGGGCAGTTTCGACGAGCAGTACTTC. Using reference TRBV18 and TRBJ2-7 for the parts outside the CDR3, the full variable domain is NAGVMQNPRHLVRRRGQEARLRCSPMKGHSHVYWYRQLPEEGLKFMVYLQKENIIDESGMPKERFSAEFPKEGPSILRIQQVVRGDSAAYFCASSTLGSFDEQYFGPGTRLTVT.

This clone was counted between two and nine times. In nucleotides, the CDR3 is TGTGCCAGCATCCCCGGGACAGCCACCTACGAGCAGTACTTC. Its protein product is CASIPGTATYEQYF. The chain is built from TRBV21-1 and TRBJ2-7; TRBD1 was called by the table and not checked on the DNA. TRBV21-1 is given as a pseudogene. The CDR3 runs to 14 residues.

In this sample, this clone turned up a few times. CDR3 protein: CASRAVDNEQFF. The CDR3, as DNA: TGCGCCAGCAGAGCGGTTGACAATGAGCAGTTCTTC. This chain uses TRBV5-1 with TRBJ2-1; weak D call: TRBD2 (5 bases). This CDR3 region has 12 residues. V lost 5 bases to trimming and J lost 5 bases, with 8 bases between them. Germline CDR1 reads SGHRS; CDR2 reads YFSETQ. The whole variable domain, remainder taken from reference TRBV5-1 and TRBJ2-1, is KAGVTQTPRYLIKTRGQQVTLSCSPISGHRSVSWYQQTPGQGLQFLFEYFSETQRNKGNFPGRFSGRQFSNSRSEMNVSTLELGDSALYLCASRAVDNEQFFGPGTRLTVL.

The CDR3 here is CASSQQGGNQPQHF. The CDR3 DNA reads TGTGCCAGCTCACAACAGGGCGGCAATCAGCCCCAGCATTTT. The genes are TRBV18 and TRBJ1-5; a possible D gene is TRBD1 (6 bases). Trimming shortened V by 4 bases and J by 2 bases, and 9 bases separated the two germline ends. The germline V gene has CDR1 KGHSH and CDR2 LQKENI. This CDR3 contains 14 residues.

The chain recombines TRBV4-1 with TRBJ2-3; the D gene is possibly TRBD1 (5 bases). Trimming shortened V by 0 bases and J by 0 bases, and 10 bases separated the two germline ends. Germline V gene sequence: CDR1 MGHRA, CDR2 YSYEKL. This CDR3 has 16 amino acids. DNA for the CDR3: TGCGCCAGCAGCCAAGAACGACAGCATAGCACAGATACGCAGTATTTT. Amino acids: CASSQERQHSTDTQYF.

CDR3 sequence: CASSLELAGLYEQYF. The CDR3 region has the DNA TGCGCCAGCAGCTTGGAACTAGCGGGCCTCTACGAGCAGTACTTC. The genes are TRBV5-1 and TRBJ2-7; 9 bases match TRBD2. Germline V gene sequence: CDR1 SGHRS, CDR2 YFSETQ. V lost 0 bases to trimming and J lost 3 bases; unmatched junction nucleotides: 4. This CDR3 spans 15 amino acids.

The V and J genes are TRBV10-3 and TRBJ2-7; no reliable D call. Germline values: CDR1 ENHRY, CDR2 SYGVKD. This CDR3 has 12 amino acids. V was pared by 4 bases and J by 7 bases, with 11 bases between. The CDR3 sequence: CAISGGPWEQYF. As DNA, the CDR3 is TGTGCCATCAGTGGTGGGCCCTGGGAGCAGTACTTC.

V and J are TRBV4-2 and TRBJ2-5; 9 bases map to TRBD2. The germline gives CDR1 LGHNA, CDR2 YNFKEQ. V trimming: 0 bases; J trimming: 4 bases; junction bases outside the gene matches: 9. The CDR3 has 17 residues. CDR3 coding DNA: TGTGCCAGCAGCCAAGATGGTAATAGGGGACTAGCAGAGACCCAGTACTTC. Protein: CASSQDGNRGLAETQYF.

The chain links TRBV16 to TRBJ2-7; the D gene is possibly TRBD2 (5 bases). The CDR3 covers 14 residues. The ends were cut back, 0 bases at V and 10 bases at J, with 16 bases in the middle. CDR1 and CDR2 (germline): KGHSY, FQNENV. CDR3 in DNA: TGTGCCAGCAGCCAATCAACTAGTTATGCGAAACAGTACTTC. Translation gives CASSQSTSYAKQYF.

The chain joins TRBV2 to TRBJ2-7, with 7 bases fitting TRBD1. J was trimmed by 7 bases and V by 6 bases; bases with no gene match: 15. The CDR3 length is 15 residues. Germline loops: CDR1 SNHLY, CDR2 FYNNEI. DNA for the CDR3: TGTGCCAGCAGGGCTACGGGACAGAGTTACGAAGAGCAGTACTTC. Translated: CASRATGQSYEEQYF. The whole variable domain, filled in from reference TRBV2 and TRBJ2-7, reads EPEVTQTPSHQVTQMGQEVILRCVPISNHLYFYWYRQILGQKVEFLVSFYNNEISEKSEIFDDQFSVERPDGSNFTLKIRSTKLEDSAMYFCASRATGQSYEEQYFGPGTRLTVT.

The chain is built from TRBV19 and TRBJ2-3; the D gene is possibly TRBD2 (5 bases). CDR1 and CDR2 (germline): LNHDA, SQIVND (reference sequence). The CDR3 sequence is 13 residues long. Trimming stripped 5 bases from V and 1 base from J, with 7 bases between. The CDR3 protein is CASSLGGTDTQYF. For the CDR3, the DNA is TGTGCCAGTAGTCTCGGGGGCACAGATACGCAGTATTTT.

The chain combines TRBV11-2 with TRBJ1-2; 7 nucleotides match TRBD1. The trim removed 0 bases at V and 8 bases at J, leaving 6 bases unmatched. The germline gives CDR1 SGHAT, CDR2 FQNNGV. The CDR3 runs 14 residues. The CDR3 protein is CASSLEQGRGGYTF. DNA for the CDR3: TGTGCCAGCAGCTTAGAACAGGGGCGTGGAGGCTACACCTTC. The full variable domain, rest sourced from reference TRBV11-2 and TRBJ1-2, is EAGVAQSPRYKIIEKRQSVAFWCNPISGHATLYWYQQILGQGPKLLIQFQNNGVVDDSQLPKDRFSAERLKGVDSTLKIQPAKLEDSAVYLCASSLEQGRGGYTFGSGTRLTVV.

The rearrangement uses TRBV7-6 and TRBJ1-1; 10 bases map to TRBD1. The CDR3 is made up of 16 amino acids. The V gene's germline CDR1 is SGHVS and CDR2 FNYEAQ. V lost 4 bases to trimming and J lost 2 bases; unmatched junction nucleotides: 7. CDR3 DNA: TGTGCCAGCAGCTACGGGACAGGGGCATATAACACTGAAGCTTTCTTT. Amino acid sequence: CASSYGTGAYNTEAFF. The whole variable domain, filled in from reference TRBV7-6 and TRBJ1-1, reads GAGVSQSPRYKVTKRGQDVALRCDPISGHVSLYWYRQALGQGPEFLTYFNYEAQQDKSGLPNDRFSAERPEGSISTLTIQRTEQRDSAMYRCASSYGTGAYNTEAFFGQGTRLTVV.

DNA for the CDR3: TGTGCCTGGAGCGGCTCCGGGACTAGCGCGTCCTACGAGCAGTACTTC. Protein: CAWSGSGTSASYEQYF. The chain recombines TRBV30 with TRBJ2-7; 10 nucleotides agree with TRBD2. The V gene's germline CDR1 is GTSNPN and CDR2 SVGIG (reference sequence). The CDR3 length is 16 residues. V dropped 3 bases and J dropped 1; count of bases not matched to a gene: 9.